Presented here are 19 T cell receptor beta chains from one specimen sequenced in a study of shared clonotypes between healthy human individuals. Profiled with immunoSEQ multiplex PCR; TCRdb holds only in-frame clones, not every one. The sample has roughly 1,600,000 clones, 97% to 99% seen once. The sequenced sample was naive CD4+ T cells sorted from blood. Subset of the sample: CD45RA+ positively selected. These receptors were collected from a man aged 25-45 years in good health.

As DNA, the CDR3 is TGTGCCAGCAGCTTTGGGGCCCGTCGGGTCGGGGAGCTGTTTTTT. It specifies CASSFGARRVGELFF. The gene calls are TRBV7-6 and TRBJ2-2; the D gene is possibly TRBD1 (5 bases). V was shortened by 3 bases and J by 7 bases, with 15 bases between the two germline ends. There are 15 residues in the CDR3. From germline, CDR1 is SGHVS and CDR2 FNYEAQ.

This clone has only one observation. Other DNA sequences within the sample encode an identical CDR3. V usage is TRBV28 and J usage is TRBJ1-5; D may be TRBD1 (5 bases). Trimming pared 5 bases from V and 1 base from J, leaving 9 bases between. Germline CDR1 is MDHEN and CDR2 is SYDVKM. The CDR3 length is 14 residues. The CDR3 DNA follows: TGTGCCAGCAGTCCTCCAGGGAGCAATCAGCCCCAGCATTTT. It codes for CASSPPGSNQPQHF.

Points on this clone: In the same sample, other DNA sequences code for this CDR3. The J gene is TRBJ2-3, the V gene TRBV6-5; D remains ambiguous. The V end was cut by 6 bases, the J end by 2 bases, with 3 bases between. Germline values: CDR1 MNHEY, CDR2 SVGAGI. CDR3 length equals 11 residues. The CDR3 here is CASSNTDTQYF. In DNA, the CDR3 is TGTGCCAGCAGCAACACAGATACGCAGTATTTT.

The J gene is TRBJ1-1, the V gene TRBV7-9; tentatively, D is TRBD1 (6 bases). Germline CDR1 and CDR2: SEHNR and FQNEAQ (reference sequence). The CDR3 has 15 residues. Trimming stripped 1 base from V and 4 bases from J, with 13 bases between. The CDR3 nucleotides are TGTGCCAGCAGCTTAGGCTACAGGGACGGCACTGAAGCTTTCTTT. This sequence encodes CASSLGYRDGTEAFF.

A single count supports this clone. Other nucleotide sequences from this sample produce the same CDR3. The CDR3 region has the DNA TGTGCCAGCAGTTTCACAGGGGCAACCTACGAGCAGTACTTC. Translating gives CASSFTGATYEQYF. The genes are TRBV6-5 and TRBJ2-7, with 7 nucleotides matching TRBD1. Germline V lookup: CDR1 MNHEY, CDR2 SVGAGI. Trimming removed 4 bases from V and 2 bases from J; junction bases left unmatched: 5. This CDR3 is 14 amino acids long.

V usage is TRBV5-6 and J usage is TRBJ1-3; TRBD1 matches at 9 bases. The CDR3 extends over 17 amino acids. CDR1 SGHDT and CDR2 YYEEEE come from the germline V gene. V was pared by 1 base and J by 7 bases, with 12 bases of the junction left unmatched. The CDR3 spells CASSLRGQGRSHNTIYF. The CDR3 DNA reads as TGTGCCAGCAGCTTGAGAGGACAGGGGAGGTCACATAACACCATATATTTT.

This rearrangement joins TRBV6-5 to TRBJ1-2; no clear D gene. Germline V lookup: CDR1 MNHEY, CDR2 SVGAGI. The CDR3 consists of 13 residues. The V end was cut by 7 bases, the J end by 8 bases, with 17 bases between. The CDR3 DNA reads TGTGCCAGCACAAACCGGGCCCTCGGGGGCTACACCTTC. This encodes CASTNRALGGYTF.

The rearrangement uses TRBV19 and TRBJ1-5; 8 nucleotides align to TRBD1. The germline CDR1 and CDR2 sequences are LNHDA and SQIVND (reference sequence). The V and J ends lost 3 bases and 4 bases, in that order; junction bases with no gene match: 11. The CDR3 is made up of 17 amino acids. This CDR3 is CASSIWTGRARNQPQHF. The CDR3 DNA is TGTGCCAGTAGTATTTGGACAGGGCGCGCGCGGAATCAGCCCCAGCATTTT.

The chain recombines TRBV4-1 with TRBJ2-2; D gene ambiguous. The CDR3 is 14 residues long. Trimming left V 2 bases short and J 4 bases short, with 8 bases between. Germline CDR1 and CDR2: MGHRA and YSYEKL. The CDR3 DNA is TGCGCCAGCAGCCAAATCGTGGGCACCGGGGAGCTGTTTTTT. Its protein is CASSQIVGTGELFF.

In this sample, this clone turned up once. This CDR3 reads CASSHRENQPQHF. As DNA, the CDR3 is TGTGCCAGCAGTCACCGGGAAAATCAGCCCCAGCATTTT. This chain joins TRBV6-6 and TRBJ1-5; D gene uncertain. CDR1 is MNHNY, CDR2 SVGAGI, per germline (reference sequence). Trimming left V 5 bases short and J 4 bases short, with 9 bases between. The CDR3 totals 13 residues.

Here the CDR3 reads CASSEGGFPGNTIYF. CDR3 nucleotide sequence: TGTGCCAGCAGTGAAGGGGGCTTCCCTGGAAACACCATATATTTT. The rearrangement joins TRBV6-1 to TRBJ1-3; the D gene is possibly TRBD1 (5 bases). The germline V gene encodes CDR1 MNHNS and CDR2 SASEGT. Trimming took off 1 base at V and 2 bases at J, with 9 bases between the two ends. This CDR3 region has 15 residues.

Comments on this clone: The junction shows a germline mismatch at one end, possibly a read error. V and J are TRBV28 and TRBJ2-7; the match to TRBD2 covers 10 bases. This CDR3 region has 12 residues. Per the germline V gene, CDR1 is MDHEN and CDR2 is SYDVKM. For the CDR3, the DNA is TGTGCCAGCAGTTTAGGGAGCGGGAGGGGAGACTTC. Translated: CASSLGSGRGDF.

The sample holds one count of this clone. The V and J genes are TRBV18 and TRBJ2-7, with 8 bases identical to TRBD1. The ends lost 0 bases at V and 4 bases at J; junction bases unmatched: 2. The CDR3 totals 14 residues. Germline values: CDR1 KGHSH, CDR2 LQKENI. The CDR3 bases are TGTGCCAGCTCACCACCGGGACAGGTATACGAGCAGTACTTC. Protein sequence: CASSPPGQVYEQYF.

The V and J genes are TRBV9 and TRBJ2-3; D is ambiguous. The CDR3 has 18 amino acids. V dropped 3 bases and J dropped 2 bases, with 22 bases sitting between them. From germline, CDR1 is SGDLS and CDR2 YYNGEE. The CDR3 DNA reads as TGTGCCAGCAGCGGCACCCGGGCCACCCGATACAACACAGATACGCAGTATTTT. This encodes CASSGTRATRYNTDTQYF.

The chain is built from TRBV10-3 and TRBJ2-7; 16 bases match TRBD2. In germline, CDR1 is ENHRY, CDR2 SYGVKD. The CDR3 contains 18 residues. Germline trimming cut 7 bases from V and 0 bases from J; bases unmatched to any gene: 9. This CDR3 reads CAITKGLAGGALSYEQYF. CDR3 nucleotide sequence: TGTGCCATCACCAAGGGACTAGCGGGAGGGGCACTCTCCTACGAGCAGTACTTC.

The chain carries TRBV9 and TRBJ1-5; D might be TRBD1 (6 bases). Trimming took 4 bases from V and 4 from J, leaving 12 bases between them. CDR3 size: 14 residues. Looked up from germline, CDR1 is SGDLS and CDR2 is YYNGEE. The CDR3: CASSPGAGNQPQHF. CDR3 nucleotide sequence: TGTGCCAGCAGCCCAGGGGCTGGGAATCAGCCCCAGCATTTT.

This chain links TRBV4-1 with TRBJ2-7; 8 nucleotides align to TRBD2. The CDR3 loop spans 20 amino acids. Germline assignment: CDR1 MGHRA and CDR2 YSYEKL. V gave up 0 bases and J gave up 1 base; unmatched junction bases: 17. CDR3 region: CASSQDLSREGLTRSYEQYF. CDR3 bases: TGCGCCAGCAGCCAAGATCTATCCCGGGAGGGATTAACGAGGTCCTACGAGCAGTACTTC.

V and J are TRBV5-4 and TRBJ2-7, with D possibly matching TRBD1 (6 bases). The V and J ends lost 5 bases and 4 bases respectively, with 13 bases between them. The CDR3 has 13 amino acids. CDR1 is SGHNT, CDR2 YYREEE, per germline (reference sequence). The CDR3 coding sequence is TGTGCCAGCAGGTCCGGGACAAATTACGAGCAGTACTTC. Amino acid sequence: CASRSGTNYEQYF.

The rearrangement links TRBV5-1 to TRBJ1-5; the D gene is possibly TRBD1 (5 bases). CDR1 and CDR2 from the germline V gene are SGHRS and YFSETQ. V shed 0 bases and J shed 6 bases, with 10 bases lying between them. The CDR3 spans 14 residues. The chain's CDR3 is CASSLGGKGQPQHF. In nucleotides, the CDR3 is TGCGCCAGCAGCTTGGGGGGGAAGGGTCAGCCCCAGCATTTT.